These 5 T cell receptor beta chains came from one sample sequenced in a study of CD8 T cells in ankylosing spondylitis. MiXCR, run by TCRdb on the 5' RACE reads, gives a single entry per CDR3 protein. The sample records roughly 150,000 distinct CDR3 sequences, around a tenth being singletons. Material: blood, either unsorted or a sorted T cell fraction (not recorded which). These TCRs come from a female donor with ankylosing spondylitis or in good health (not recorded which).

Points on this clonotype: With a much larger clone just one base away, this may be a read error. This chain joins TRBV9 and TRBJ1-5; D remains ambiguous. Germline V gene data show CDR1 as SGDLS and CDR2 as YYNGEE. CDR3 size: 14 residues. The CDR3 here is CAGSAEGYNQPQHF. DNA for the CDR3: TGTGCCGGCAGCGCAGAGGGCTACAATCAGCCCCAGCATTTT.

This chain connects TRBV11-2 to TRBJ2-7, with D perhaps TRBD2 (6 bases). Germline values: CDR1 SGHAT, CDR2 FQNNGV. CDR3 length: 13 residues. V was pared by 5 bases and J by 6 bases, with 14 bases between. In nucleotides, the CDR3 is TGTGCCAGCAGCCGGGGACTCACTCTCGAGCAGTACTTC. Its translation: CASSRGLTLEQYF.

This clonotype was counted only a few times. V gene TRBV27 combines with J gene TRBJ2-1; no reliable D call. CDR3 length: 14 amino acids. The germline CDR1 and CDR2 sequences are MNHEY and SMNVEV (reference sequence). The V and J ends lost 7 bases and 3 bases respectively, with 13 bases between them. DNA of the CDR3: TGTGCCAGCAAAAACCTAGGAGACTACAATGAGCAGTTCTTC. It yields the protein CASKNLGDYNEQFF.

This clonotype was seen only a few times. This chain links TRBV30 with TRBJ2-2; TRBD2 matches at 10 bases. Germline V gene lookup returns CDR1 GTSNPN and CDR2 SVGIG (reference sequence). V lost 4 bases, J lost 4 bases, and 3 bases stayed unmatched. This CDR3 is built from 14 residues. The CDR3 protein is CAWNLAGVTGELFF. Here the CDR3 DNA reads TGTGCCTGGAATCTAGCGGGAGTCACCGGGGAGCTGTTTTTT.

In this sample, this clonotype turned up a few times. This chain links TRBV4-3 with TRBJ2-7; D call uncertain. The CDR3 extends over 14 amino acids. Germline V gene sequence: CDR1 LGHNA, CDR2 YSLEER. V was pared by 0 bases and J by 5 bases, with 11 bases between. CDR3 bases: TGCGCCAGCAGCCAAGAAATATCAAGAAACGAGCAGTACTTC. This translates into CASSQEISRNEQYF.